These T cell receptor beta chains were read from a single sample in a study of blood T cells in healthy people across ages. TCRdb processed the 5' RACE reads anew with MiXCR; each CDR3 protein has one entry. The table records some 670,000 distinct CDR3 sequences, approximately 52% of them present only once. The sequenced sample consisted of blood. The receptors derive from a woman over 75 in good health. Each CDR3 is given with its conserved first and last residue. A D gene is named only where the DNA matches it firmly. Rows give clone size only sometimes, using once, few, many, or a class for an expanded clone.

>-|-|TRBJ1-2|TRBV20-1
TGCAGTGCTAGAACGGGAGAGGCTGACGGCTACACCTTC
CSARTGEADGYTF
>-|-|TRBJ2-7|TRBV15
TGTGCCACCAGAAAAGGGAGTCTCTCCTACGAGCAGTACTTC
CATRKGSLSYEQYF
>-|-|TRBJ2-3|TRBV6-2/TRBV6-3
TGTGCCAGCAGGAGGGCGGGATATGCAGATACGCAGTATTTT
CASRRAGYADTQYF
>few|-|TRBJ2-5|TRBV6-6
TGTGCCAGCAGCCCCTCAGCGGAGACCCAGTACTTC
CASSPSAETQYF
>-|-|TRBJ2-1|TRBV14
TGTGCCAGCAGCCAAGTAGGAATCTATTACAATGAGCAGTTCTTC
CASSQVGIYYNEQFF
>many|TRBD2|TRBJ2-1|TRBV10-3
TGTGCCATCAAGGGAGGGAATGAGCAGTTCTTC
CAIKGGNEQFF
>many|-|TRBJ2-1|TRBV7-2
TGTGCCAGCAGCTTATACTCCGGGACCGAGGAGCAGTTCTTC
CASSLYSGTEEQFF
>-|-|TRBJ2-5|TRBV10-3
TGTGCCATCAGTGAGTCGGTGGAGACCCAGTACTTC
CAISESVETQYF
>many|-|TRBJ1-5|TRBV7-9
TGTGCCAGCAGCTTCTCGGGTCAGCCCCAGCATTTT
CASSFSGQPQHF
>-|TRBD1|TRBJ2-1|TRBV7-3
TGTGCCAGCAGCTCGACAGGGGGCCTAGATGAGCAGTTCTTC
CASSSTGGLDEQFF
>-|TRBD2|TRBJ2-1|TRBV14
TGTGCCAGCAGCCAAGAGCGGGGGGTCTCCTACAATGAGCAGTTCTTC
CASSQERGVSYNEQFF
>many|-|TRBJ2-3|TRBV6-1
TGTGCCAGCAATTTTGTAAACACAGATACGCAGTATTTT
CASNFVNTDTQYF
>many|TRBD1|TRBJ1-1|TRBV5-1
TGCGCCAGCAGCGGGGGATACCGGGAACAGGGGGCATACACTGAAGCTTTCTTT
CASSGGYREQGAYTEAFF
>-|-|TRBJ2-3|TRBV6-5
TGTGCCAGCCGCCTATCCTACCGGAATACGCAGTATTTT
CASRLSYRNTQYF
>-|-|TRBJ1-2|TRBV25-1
TGTGCAACCCAGGGGCCTTGGGGGGCAGTTGGCTACACCTTC
CATQGPWGAVGYTF
>-|TRBD2|TRBJ2-3|TRBV9
TGTGCCAGCAGCGTTAGCGGGGGGAACACAGATACGCAGTATTTT
CASSVSGGNTDTQYF
>few|TRBD1|TRBJ1-1|TRBV5-1
TGCGCCAGCAGCGTGGCAGGGGGGGTCACTGAAGCTTTCTTT
CASSVAGGVTEAFF
>few|-|TRBJ2-1|TRBV28
TGTGCCAGCAGTTTATACCAGCAGGGCAATGAGCAGTTCTTC
CASSLYQQGNEQFF
>-|TRBD2|TRBJ2-7|TRBV28
TGTGCCAGCAGTTTACCGACTAGCGGGGAGGGGGCCCAGTACTTC
CASSLPTSGEGAQYF
>-|TRBD1|TRBJ1-2|TRBV20-1
TGCAGTGCTACAGGGGGTTGGAATGGCTACACCTTC
CSATGGWNGYTF
>-|-|TRBJ2-3|TRBV29-1
TGCAGCGTTGAAGAAAGGACAACTCATAGCACAGATACGCAGTATTTT
CSVEERTTHSTDTQYF
>many|TRBD1|TRBJ1-4|TRBV30
TGTGCCTGGACTAGACCGGGACAGGGAAATGAAAAACTGTTTTTT
CAWTRPGQGNEKLFF
>-|-|TRBJ1-1|TRBV12-3/TRBV12-4
TGTGCCAGCAGTAGGGGGGTAGACACTGAAGCTTTCTTT
CASSRGVDTEAFF
>-|TRBD1|TRBJ2-1|TRBV15
TGTGCCACCAGGGACAGGGATAATGAGCAGTTCTTC
CATRDRDNEQFF
>-|-|TRBJ2-1|TRBV9
TGTGCCAGCAGCGTAAACCCCGCCGGGACCCCTTACAATGAGCAGTTCTTC
CASSVNPAGTPYNEQFF
>-|-|TRBJ1-5|TRBV10-3
TGTGCCATCGGCCGGGACAGCAATCAGCCCCAGCATTTT
CAIGRDSNQPQHF
>-|-|TRBJ2-1|TRBV7-2
TGTGCCAGCAGCCCCCGGCGCAGGAGGGGCTCCTACAATGAGCAGTTCTTC
CASSPRRRRGSYNEQFF
>many|-|TRBJ1-2|TRBV5-1
TGCGCCAGCAGCTTAGACCGGGACTATGGCTACACCTTC
CASSLDRDYGYTF
>few|-|TRBJ1-5|TRBV5-1
TGCGCCAGCAGCTTGGTCCCAGATCAGCCCCAGCATTTT
CASSLVPDQPQHF
>-|TRBD2|TRBJ2-1|TRBV5-1
TGCGCCAGCAGCTTGGTGGTAGCGGGGACATACAATGAGCAGTTCTTC
CASSLVVAGTYNEQFF
>-|-|TRBJ2-3|TRBV12-3/TRBV12-4
TGTGCCAGCAGTGGGAGTAGCGGAGCTAGCACAGATACGCAGTATTTT
CASSGSSGASTDTQYF
>many|-|TRBJ2-5|TRBV25-1
TGTGCCAGCAGTGAACTACAGAGAAACAGTAGGGAGACCCAGTACTTC
CASSELQRNSRETQYF
>many|-|TRBJ2-7|TRBV7-9
TGTGCCAGCAGCCCCGCGAGGGGTTCGAACGAGCAGTACTTC
CASSPARGSNEQYF
>-|-|TRBJ1-2|TRBV12-3/TRBV12-4
TGTGCCAGCAGTCCCCACATTGGCATTCGCGGCTACACCTTC
CASSPHIGIRGYTF
>-|-|TRBJ2-2|TRBV5-5
TGTGCCAGCAGCTTCTCGGTGGGGGGCGCGAACACCGGGGAGCTGTTTTTT
CASSFSVGGANTGELFF
>-|-|TRBJ2-7|TRBV5-1
TGCGCCAGCAGCTTGGGGGTGACAACCTACGAGCAGTACTTC
CASSLGVTTYEQYF
>-|-|TRBJ2-5|TRBV27
TGTGCCAGCAGTTTATCCCGGGACCCCAGAGGGACCCAGTACTTC
CASSLSRDPRGTQYF
>-|-|TRBJ2-7|TRBV9
TGTGCCAGCAGCGTCGGGGTTCGAGGTGAGACCTACGAGCAGTACTTC
CASSVGVRGETYEQYF
>once|-|TRBJ2-7|TRBV27
TGTGCCAGCAGGACCTACAATGAGCAGTACTTC
CASRTYNEQYF
>many|-|TRBJ2-5|TRBV12-3/TRBV12-4
TGTGCCAGCAGTTTCTTGTTAAACCAAGAGACCCAGTACTTC
CASSFLLNQETQYF
>-|TRBD1|TRBJ1-2|TRBV7-2
TGTGCCAGCAGCCCACGACAGGGGGGTGGGTATGGCTACACCTTC
CASSPRQGGGYGYTF
>-|-|TRBJ2-1|TRBV20-1
TGCAGTGCTCGCGGGATCGCCGATGAGCAGTTCTTC
CSARGIADEQFF
>few|TRBD2|TRBJ2-5|TRBV20-1
TGCAGTGCTAGAGGACTAGCGGACAATGAGCAGTACTTC
CSARGLADNEQYF
>many|-|TRBJ2-3|TRBV6-6
TGTGCCAGCAGCGGGTATAGGAATCTCAGAGAATCGCAGTATTTT
CASSGYRNLRESQYF
>-|-|TRBJ2-5|TRBV29-1
TGCAGCGTCATAACTAGTCAGGAGACCCAGTACTTC
CSVITSQETQYF
>many|TRBD1|TRBJ1-2|TRBV12-3/TRBV12-4
TGTGCCAGCAGTTTTACCAGGGGGCACTATGGCTACACCTTC
CASSFTRGHYGYTF
>-|-|TRBJ2-6|TRBV12-3/TRBV12-4
TGTGCCAGCAGTAACACAGGCTACTCTGGGGCCAACGTCCTGACTTTC
CASSNTGYSGANVLTF
>few|TRBD2|TRBJ2-1|TRBV7-9
TGTGCCAGCAGCCGCAAGTCTAGCGGCTACAATGAGCAGTTCTTC
CASSRKSSGYNEQFF
>-|-|TRBJ2-1|TRBV24-1
TGTGCCACCAGTGATTTAGCGGAGGAGCAGTTCTTC
CATSDLAEEQFF
>-|TRBD2|TRBJ2-2|TRBV25-1
TGTGCCAGCAGTGAGACTAGCGGGAGGCGAAACACCGGGGAGCTGTTTTTT
CASSETSGRRNTGELFF
>-|-|TRBJ2-3|TRBV12-3/TRBV12-4
TGTGCCAGCAGTTCCAACCGACTCCGGACTGGGACAGATACGCAGTATTTT
CASSSNRLRTGTDTQYF
>-|TRBD1|TRBJ1-1|TRBV7-2
TGTGCCAGCAGCACAGAGACAGGGGCCAACACTGAAGCTTTCTTT
CASSTETGANTEAFF